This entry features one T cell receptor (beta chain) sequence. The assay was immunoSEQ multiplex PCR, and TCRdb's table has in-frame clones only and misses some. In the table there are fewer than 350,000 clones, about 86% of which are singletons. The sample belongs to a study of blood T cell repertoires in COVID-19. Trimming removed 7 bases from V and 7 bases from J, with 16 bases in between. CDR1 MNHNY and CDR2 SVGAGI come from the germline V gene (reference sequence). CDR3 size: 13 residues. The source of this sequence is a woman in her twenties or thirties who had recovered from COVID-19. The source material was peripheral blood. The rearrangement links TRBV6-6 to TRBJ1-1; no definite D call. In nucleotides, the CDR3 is TGTGCCAGCAATACAGCCCGAGTGGATGAAGCTTTCTTT. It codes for CASNTARVDEAFF.